The 17 T cell receptor beta chains below all came from one sample that was sequenced in a study of T cell responses to AZD1222 COVID-19 vaccine. Data came from immunoSEQ multiplex PCR; TCRdb stores just in-frame clones and leaves some out. The sample includes roughly 200,000 clones, 85% to 95% seen only once; the top ten take 1%. Sequenced material: peripheral blood, taken on day 0 of MenACWY control vaccination. These receptors all stem from an adult in good health.

J is TRBJ1-2 and V is TRBV19, with D possibly being TRBD1 (6 bases). The CDR3 is made up of 14 amino acids. In germline, CDR1 is LNHDA, CDR2 SQIVND (reference sequence). The ends were cut back, 6 bases at V and 2 bases at J, with 13 bases in the middle. CDR3 sequence (DNA): TGTGCCAGTAGGACAGGAGGGGTGAACTATGGCTACACCTTC. Translated: CASRTGGVNYGYTF.

This sequence joins TRBV5-4 and TRBJ2-5, with D possibly being TRBD1 or TRBD2 (5 bases each). The CDR3 contains 15 residues. Trimming stripped 4 bases from V and 5 bases from J, with 18 bases between. CDR1 and CDR2 from the germline V gene are SGHNT and YYREEE (reference sequence). The CDR3 here is CASSAIGVGAETQYF. For the CDR3, the DNA is TGTGCCAGCAGCGCAATAGGGGTCGGGGCGGAGACCCAGTACTTC. The complete variable domain, with remaining parts taken from reference TRBV5-4 and TRBJ2-5, reads ETGVTQSPTHLIKTRGQQVTLRCSSQSGHNTVSWYQQALGQGPQFIFQYYREEENGRGNFPPRFSGLQFPNYSSELNVNALELDDSALYLCASSAIGVGAETQYFGPGTRLLVL.

The V and J genes are TRBV10-3 and TRBJ1-6; D gene ambiguous. There are 15 residues in the CDR3. The germline V and J ends were trimmed by 5 bases and 1 base, with 9 bases remaining between them. CDR1 is ENHRY and CDR2 is SYGVKD in the germline V gene. The CDR3 region is CAISSAGSYNSPLHF. The CDR3 coding sequence is TGTGCCATCAGTAGTGCGGGGTCCTATAATTCACCCCTCCACTTT.

V and J are TRBV7-2 and TRBJ2-5; the D gene is possibly TRBD2 (7 bases). The CDR3 extends over 16 amino acids. CDR1 and CDR2 (germline): SGHTA, FQGNSA. Trimming left V 3 bases short and J 4 bases short, with 18 bases between. CDR3 loop: CASSFAWAGARETQYF. The CDR3 nucleotides read TGTGCCAGCAGCTTCGCTTGGGCGGGGGCCCGAGAGACCCAGTACTTC.

The chain employs TRBV28 and TRBJ2-3, with D perhaps assigned TRBD1 or TRBD2 (5 bases each). The CDR3 loop spans 15 amino acids. V shed 1 base and J shed 2 bases, with 10 bases lying between them. Germline-derived CDR1 and CDR2 are MDHEN and SYDVKM. In nucleotides, the CDR3 is TGTGCCAGCAGTTTATCGGGGCCACCCACAGATACGCAGTATTTT. Encoded protein: CASSLSGPPTDTQYF.

The genes are TRBV7-9 and TRBJ2-2, with 13 bases lining up with TRBD2. The CDR3 runs 14 residues. Germline CDR1 and CDR2: SEHNR and FQNEAQ (reference sequence). The ends lost 10 bases at V and 6 bases at J; junction bases unmatched: 5. The CDR3 protein is CATRTSGGSGELFF. The CDR3 DNA reads as TGTGCCACCCGGACTAGCGGGGGTTCCGGGGAGCTGTTTTTT.

V and J are TRBV18 and TRBJ2-1; D unclear. This CDR3 is built from 13 residues. The V gene lost 4 bases and the J gene lost 9 bases, with 13 bases spanning the gap. Germline assignment: CDR1 KGHSH and CDR2 LQKENI. This CDR3 reads CASSLGPVSEQFF. In DNA form, the CDR3 reads TGTGCCAGCTCACTGGGTCCCGTTAGTGAGCAGTTCTTC.

V gene TRBV7-2 combines with J gene TRBJ1-6; D unresolved. Germline loops: CDR1 SGHTA, CDR2 FQGNSA. Trimming cost V 5 bases and J 0 bases, with 14 bases left between them. This CDR3 region has 17 residues. The CDR3 DNA reads TGTGCCAGCAGCCCACGAGGTCAGAGCTCCTATAATTCACCCCTCCACTTT. Translating gives CASSPRGQSSYNSPLHF.

This chain joins TRBV27 and TRBJ1-5; D is perhaps TRBD1 (5 bases). The germline gives CDR1 MNHEY, CDR2 SMNVEV (reference sequence). V lost 6 bases to trimming and J lost 1 base, with 13 bases between them. The CDR3 runs to 15 residues. In DNA form, the CDR3 reads TGTGCCAGCAGGGGGGGGTGGGCCAGCAATCAGCCCCAGCATTTT. Residues: CASRGGWASNQPQHF.

The chain is built from TRBV25-1 and TRBJ1-2; D gene unclear. The CDR3 consists of 14 residues. V gave up 2 bases and J gave up 5 bases, with 12 bases separating them. Per germline, CDR1 MGHDK and CDR2 SYGVNS. DNA of the CDR3: TGTGCCAGCAGTGAACTCACAGAGCCGTATGGCTACACCTTC. Its protein is CASSELTEPYGYTF.

The genes are TRBV4-3 and TRBJ1-6; 8 bases align to TRBD1. Germline V gene sequence: CDR1 LGHNA, CDR2 YSLEER. This CDR3 comprises 16 residues. V shed 2 bases and J 6 bases; nucleotides not matched to a gene: 6. Here the CDR3 reads CASSQTGTGGNSPLHF. DNA of the CDR3: TGCGCCAGCAGCCAAACCGGGACAGGTGGTAATTCACCCCTCCACTTT.

The V call is TRBV19, the J call TRBJ2-3; 16 bases are a match to TRBD2. The germline V gene has CDR1 LNHDA and CDR2 SQIVND (reference sequence). This CDR3 is 18 amino acids long. The J segment lost 5 bases and the V segment lost 6 bases, leaving 11 bases of the junction unmatched. The CDR3 loop reads CASRAGTSGGAGKDTQYF. The CDR3 coding sequence is TGTGCCAGTAGGGCCGGGACTAGCGGGGGGGCAGGTAAAGATACGCAGTATTTT.

The chain joins TRBV7-6 to TRBJ1-1; D remains unclear. This CDR3 is built from 13 residues. Trimming stripped 5 bases from V and 0 bases from J, with 7 bases between. Looked up from germline, CDR1 is SGHVS and CDR2 is FNYEAQ. CDR3: CASSADLNTEAFF. DNA for the CDR3: TGTGCCAGCAGCGCGGACCTGAACACTGAAGCTTTCTTT.

The chain carries TRBV7-2 and TRBJ2-6; D not certain. CDR1 and CDR2 (germline): SGHTA, FQGNSA. This CDR3 region has 15 residues. V shed 6 bases and J shed 2 bases, with 11 bases lying between them. CDR3 nucleotide sequence: TGTGCCAGCAGTAGTAGGCTAGCTGGGGCCAACGTCCTGACTTTC. Protein product: CASSSRLAGANVLTF.

The chain couples TRBV7-2 to TRBJ1-1; D is uncertain. V lost 6 bases, J lost 4 bases, and 15 bases lay in between. The CDR3 spans 14 residues. CDR1 is SGHTA and CDR2 is FQGNSA in the germline V gene. The CDR3 DNA is TGTGCCAGCAGGTGGAATCCTCGGGGCACTGAAGCTTTCTTT. This codes for CASRWNPRGTEAFF.

The genes are TRBV28 and TRBJ2-6; no clear D. V shed 0 bases and J shed 0 bases, with 9 bases lying between them. The germline gives CDR1 MDHEN, CDR2 SYDVKM. This CDR3 contains 17 residues. CDR3 in amino acids: CASSLWGSASGANVLTF. Here the CDR3 DNA reads TGTGCCAGCAGTTTATGGGGGTCAGCCTCTGGGGCCAACGTCCTGACTTTC.

In this sample, this clone turned up a few times. The chain links TRBV20-1 to TRBJ1-1; D is perhaps TRBD1 (6 bases). Germline V gene lookup returns CDR1 DFQATT and CDR2 SNEGSKA (reference sequence). The CDR3 totals 11 residues. V was shortened by 3 bases and J by 10 bases, with 12 bases between the two germline ends. CDR3 in DNA: TGCAGTGCTAGGCAACAGGGTAGAGCTTTCTTT. Translated, it gives CSARQQGRAFF.